The rows below give T cell receptor beta chains drawn from one sample of a study of cytomegalovirus exposure and HLA in healthy donors. Produced via immunoSEQ multiplex PCR; TCRdb's table is partial and in-frame only. The sample gives over 95,000 clones, around three quarters of which show up once; approximately 11% is in the top ten. Sequenced input: PBMCs. All receptors come from a man aged 40-49 years in good health and CMV-seropositive. Each CDR3 is given without its conserved first and last residue. The order of the fields is CDR3 protein, V gene, J gene.

cdr3_aa: ASSSAGRAGGYT; v_call: TRBV6-1; j_call: TRBJ1-2
cdr3_aa: ASSSGHYEQY; v_call: TRBV7-6; j_call: .
cdr3_aa: AWSEGANYGYT; v_call: TRBV30; j_call: TRBJ1-2
cdr3_aa: ASSESLQGAKY; v_call: TRBV2; j_call: TRBJ2-7
cdr3_aa: ASSLTGVNTEAF; v_call: TRBV7-2; j_call: TRBJ1-1
cdr3_aa: ASSFSGGPSLQETQY; v_call: TRBV7-6; j_call: TRBJ2-5
cdr3_aa: ASSESGGAHSPLH; v_call: TRBV25-1; j_call: TRBJ1-6
cdr3_aa: SSSLDGPGLAKRY; v_call: TRBV7-9; j_call: TRBJ2-3
cdr3_aa: ASRAQVATNEKLF; v_call: TRBV27; j_call: TRBJ1-4
cdr3_aa: ASTRLAGGGDTQY; v_call: TRBV5-1; j_call: TRBJ2-3
cdr3_aa: ASSSLAGILTYEQY; v_call: TRBV6-5; j_call: TRBJ2-7
cdr3_aa: ASSTSGGYNEQF; v_call: TRBV5-1; j_call: TRBJ2-1
cdr3_aa: ASGRVEGPYNEQF; v_call: TRBV19; j_call: TRBJ2-1
cdr3_aa: ASKDRAGFSNQPQH; v_call: TRBV6-6; j_call: TRBJ1-5
cdr3_aa: ASSEGWERPQH; v_call: TRBV10-2; j_call: TRBJ1-5
cdr3_aa: ASSRDRGDTEAF; v_call: TRBV18; j_call: TRBJ1-1
cdr3_aa: ASRFTGGKLF; v_call: TRBV7-6; j_call: TRBJ1-4
cdr3_aa: ASSLVHRVNEKLF; v_call: TRBV7-8; j_call: TRBJ1-4
cdr3_aa: ASSRRSNTEAF; v_call: TRBV18; j_call: TRBJ1-1
cdr3_aa: SSTPVNTEAF; v_call: TRBV7-9; j_call: TRBJ1-1
cdr3_aa: ASSLAGFYTGELF; v_call: TRBV5-6; j_call: TRBJ2-2
cdr3_aa: ASSSEQGPRNSPLH; v_call: TRBV7-9; j_call: TRBJ1-6
cdr3_aa: ASSLLPGQGQGEKLF; v_call: TRBV27; j_call: TRBJ1-4
cdr3_aa: ASSAERAPSSGANVLT; v_call: TRBV6-1; j_call: TRBJ2-6
cdr3_aa: ASTKGAEQY; v_call: TRBV7-3; j_call: TRBJ2-7
cdr3_aa: ASSLDRGEAEAF; v_call: TRBV7-9; j_call: TRBJ1-1
cdr3_aa: ASSQARGLGNEQF; v_call: TRBV19; j_call: TRBJ2-1
cdr3_aa: ASSSQGAGYEQY; v_call: TRBV7-2; j_call: TRBJ2-7
cdr3_aa: ASSIDRTVRNQPQH; v_call: TRBV19; j_call: TRBJ1-5
cdr3_aa: ASSPPGGGRNTQY; v_call: TRBV4-1; j_call: TRBJ2-3
cdr3_aa: ASSRGGNSYEQY; v_call: TRBV9; j_call: TRBJ2-7
cdr3_aa: ASSFSRVNTGELF; v_call: TRBV27; j_call: TRBJ2-2
cdr3_aa: ASSGGAVMNTEAF; v_call: TRBV6-5; j_call: TRBJ1-1
cdr3_aa: ASSAPPGGGAINEQF; v_call: TRBV11-2; j_call: TRBJ2-1
cdr3_aa: ASSATVGVAEAF; v_call: TRBV7-2; j_call: TRBJ1-1
cdr3_aa: ASSSYLAGELF; v_call: TRBV28; j_call: TRBJ2-2
cdr3_aa: ASSSKFQGNQPQH; v_call: TRBV27; j_call: TRBJ1-5
cdr3_aa: ARSLGSQLNTEAF; v_call: TRBV5-3; j_call: TRBJ1-1
cdr3_aa: ASSFGTGNSPLH; v_call: TRBV5-1; j_call: TRBJ1-6
cdr3_aa: ASSLGGTGTEKLF; v_call: TRBV5-1; j_call: TRBJ1-4
cdr3_aa: ASSQGSAQRNEQY; v_call: TRBV4-1; j_call: TRBJ2-7
cdr3_aa: ASAMARSTDTQY; v_call: TRBV7-2; j_call: TRBJ2-3
cdr3_aa: ASSEAPNRENTGELF; v_call: TRBV25-1; j_call: TRBJ2-2
cdr3_aa: ASSIRGTEGRRRTFRTEAF; v_call: TRBV19; j_call: TRBJ1-1
cdr3_aa: ASSSGQGLEQY; v_call: TRBV9; j_call: TRBJ2-7
cdr3_aa: ASSSGRVYRRDTIY; v_call: TRBV28; j_call: TRBJ1-3
cdr3_aa: ASSLPLYEQY; v_call: TRBV7-2; j_call: TRBJ2-7
cdr3_aa: ASSGDRRTTNEKLF; v_call: TRBV6-1; j_call: TRBJ1-4
cdr3_aa: ASTSGSGSNEQF; v_call: TRBV5-1; j_call: TRBJ2-1
cdr3_aa: ASSPFDRENSPLH; v_call: TRBV18; j_call: TRBJ1-6
cdr3_aa: AISGLAEAGTQY; v_call: TRBV10-3; j_call: TRBJ2-5
cdr3_aa: ASSFPGVQQPQH; v_call: TRBV7-2; j_call: TRBJ1-5
cdr3_aa: ASSGLTGYYEQY; v_call: TRBV2; j_call: .
cdr3_aa: ASRAEYTEAF; v_call: TRBV2; j_call: TRBJ1-1
cdr3_aa: ASSFRAARGQPQH; v_call: TRBV13; j_call: TRBJ1-5
cdr3_aa: ASSPRTDRGRFSYNEQF; v_call: TRBV7-2; j_call: TRBJ2-1
cdr3_aa: ASSKPGGGRSSYEQY; v_call: TRBV19; j_call: TRBJ2-7
cdr3_aa: ASSEPGTGNTEAF; v_call: TRBV6-1; j_call: TRBJ1-1
cdr3_aa: ASRAERGQVDTQY; v_call: TRBV2; j_call: TRBJ2-3